This T cell receptor (beta chain) was identified in a study of T-cell memory formation after mild COVID-19. Study-level information: Among the donors, TCR clusters were largely specific to each donor. The study, taken as a whole, reports: The CD4+ clones that contracted clustered mainly within CM and EM, and the CD8+ clones concentrated in EMRA.

This clonotype was seen many times. What it recognizes is unknown. 5'RACE primed from the constant segment yielded TCR alpha and TCR beta cDNA libraries bearing sample barcodes and UMIs. MiXCR, run by TCRdb on the 5' RACE reads, gives a single entry per CDR3 protein. The repertoire holds roughly 86,000 distinct CDR3 sequences, with approximately 15% as singletons. The CDR3 covers 15 residues. V was pared by 3 bases and J by 1 base, with 13 bases between. Germline V gene data show CDR1 as SGHRS and CDR2 as YFSETQ. The sample was PBMCs or a T cell subset sorted from them (not recorded which). The source of this sequence is a man younger than 35 who had mild COVID-19 (a few samples of this study predate the infection). Cell type and time point are not known. J is TRBJ1-1 and V is TRBV5-1; D uncertain. CDR3 sequence: CASSSRTTENTEAFF. In DNA, the CDR3 is TGCGCCAGCAGCTCCCGAACGACGGAGAACACTGAAGCTTTCTTT.